These 14 T cell receptor beta chains were sequenced from one sample in a study of blood T cell repertoires in COVID-19. Repertoires were generated with immunoSEQ multiplex PCR, while TCRdb's copy carries only in-frame clones and drops some. The table lists roughly 16,000 clones, around four fifths of them singletons. Sequenced input: peripheral blood. The receptors here all came from a man between 65 and 85 years old with active or convalescent COVID-19.

J is TRBJ2-7 and V is TRBV9, with 10 bases matching TRBD1. J was trimmed by 5 bases and V by 2 bases; bases with no gene match: 10. This CDR3 region has 16 residues. CDR1 is SGDLS and CDR2 is YYNGEE in the germline V gene. CDR3 sequence: CASSVGTGALSHEQYF. CDR3 bases: TGTGCCAGCAGCGTTGGGACAGGGGCCCTCAGCCACGAGCAGTACTTC.

The genes are TRBV19 and TRBJ2-1, with D possibly matching TRBD1 (6 bases). The V gene lost 6 bases and the J gene lost 5 bases, with 14 bases spanning the gap. The V gene's germline CDR1 is LNHDA and CDR2 SQIVND (reference sequence). The CDR3 covers 14 residues. CDR3 region: CASSDNRVDNEQFF. The CDR3 coding sequence is TGTGCCAGTAGCGACAACAGGGTAGACAATGAGCAGTTCTTC.

CDR3 DNA sequence: TGTGCCAGCAGTTTATCCCTGGGCCCGGGGGGTATGTACTATGGCTACACCTTC. Translation gives CASSLSLGPGGMYYGYTF. This chain links TRBV28 with TRBJ1-2, with D perhaps TRBD1 (5 bases). CDR1 and CDR2 (germline): MDHEN, SYDVKM. Trimming stripped 1 base from V and 3 bases from J, with 21 bases between. The CDR3 consists of 18 residues.

The rearrangement joins TRBV19 to TRBJ2-1; 7 bases align to TRBD2. This CDR3 is built from 16 residues. After removal of 0 bases from V and 4 bases from J, the junction contained 6 bases not matched to a gene. Germline CDR1 LNHDA, CDR2 SQIVND (reference sequence). For the CDR3, the DNA is TGTGCCAGTAGTATAGATACCGGGAGGAATTACAATGAGCAGTTCTTC. The encoded protein is CASSIDTGRNYNEQFF.

This clone has a handful of counts. This sequence joins TRBV20-1 and TRBJ2-3; 8 bases align to TRBD2. With 3 bases clipped from V and 0 bases from J, the junction kept 8 bases outside the gene matches. The V gene's germline CDR1 is DFQATT and CDR2 SNEGSKA (reference sequence). This CDR3 spans 16 amino acids. CDR3 residues: CSASTDGGGSTDTQYF. The CDR3 DNA sequence: TGCAGTGCTAGTACAGATGGCGGGGGGAGCACAGATACGCAGTATTTT.

The CDR3 bases are TGTGCCAGCTCACCCACAGGGCGGGATGAAAAACTGTTTTTT. Protein sequence: CASSPTGRDEKLFF. The gene calls are TRBV18 and TRBJ1-4; D possibly corresponds to TRBD1 (6 bases). The V end was cut by 3 bases, the J end by 6 bases, with 11 bases between. CDR1 and CDR2 from the germline V gene are KGHSH and LQKENI. There are 14 residues in the CDR3.

The chain combines TRBV7-2 with TRBJ2-7; D remains unclear. This CDR3 is built from 14 residues. CDR1 and CDR2 (germline): SGHTA, FQGNSA. V was trimmed by 3 bases and J by 0 bases, leaving 9 bases between them. The CDR3 DNA reads TGTGCCAGCAGCTTTTACAGCAGCTCCTACGAGCAGTACTTC. Residues: CASSFYSSSYEQYF.

V and J are TRBV4-2 and TRBJ1-4; TRBD1 aligns across 7 bases. The CDR3 contains 14 residues. The germline CDR1 and CDR2 sequences are LGHNA and YNFKEQ. V gave up 6 bases and J gave up 5 bases; unmatched junction bases: 6. Written as DNA, the CDR3 is TGTGCCAGCAGGGGGACAGCCTCGAATGAAAAACTGTTTTTT. This encodes CASRGTASNEKLFF.

In its sample, this clone was seen once. The chain joins TRBV11-2 to TRBJ2-6; unclear D gene. Germline V lookup: CDR1 SGHAT, CDR2 FQNNGV. The CDR3 runs to 15 residues. Trimming left V 4 bases short and J 0 bases short, with 7 bases between. The CDR3 loop reads CASSSHSSGANVLTF. In DNA, the CDR3 is TGTGCCAGCAGCTCTCACAGCTCTGGGGCCAACGTCCTGACTTTC. The full variable domain, its missing parts supplied by reference TRBV11-2 and TRBJ2-6, is EAGVAQSPRYKIIEKRQSVAFWCNPISGHATLYWYQQILGQGPKLLIQFQNNGVVDDSQLPKDRFSAERLKGVDSTLKIQPAKLEDSAVYLCASSSHSSGANVLTFGAGSRLTVL.

This sequence joins TRBV18 and TRBJ2-3; 10 nucleotides align to TRBD2. From germline, CDR1 is KGHSH and CDR2 LQKENI. Germline trimming cut 0 bases from V and 6 bases from J; bases unmatched to any gene: 3. CDR3 length equals 15 residues. The CDR3 nucleotides are TGTGCCAGCTCACCACCGTCTAGCGGGAGCGATACGCAGTATTTT. It encodes CASSPPSSGSDTQYF.

The chain employs TRBV11-2 and TRBJ2-3, with D tentatively TRBD2 (7 bases). This CDR3 spans 17 amino acids. Trimming shortened V by 5 bases and J by 2 bases, and 20 bases separated the two germline ends. The V gene's germline CDR1 is SGHAT and CDR2 FQNNGV. CDR3 loop: CASSRLGGAGNTDTQYF. The CDR3 DNA follows: TGTGCCAGCAGCCGCCTTGGGGGGGCTGGGAACACAGATACGCAGTATTTT.

J is TRBJ2-2 and V is TRBV6-4; unclear D gene. CDR1 MRHNA and CDR2 SNTAGT come from the germline V gene. The V end was cut by 3 bases, the J end by 5 bases, with 10 bases between. The CDR3 is made up of 14 amino acids. The CDR3 DNA is TGTGCCAGCAGTGATAGTGGTTGGACCGGGGAGCTGTTTTTT. It is translated as CASSDSGWTGELFF.

Here the CDR3 reads CAISEGSSGRDTQYF. In nucleotides, the CDR3 is TGTGCCATCAGTGAGGGGTCTAGCGGGAGAGATACGCAGTATTTT. This rearrangement joins TRBV10-3 to TRBJ2-3; 10 bases fit TRBD2. The CDR3 is made up of 15 amino acids. Germline trimming cut 2 bases from V and 5 bases from J; bases unmatched to any gene: 4. CDR1 is ENHRY, CDR2 SYGVKD, per germline.

The chain joins TRBV19 to TRBJ2-1, with D tentatively TRBD2 (5 bases). From germline, CDR1 is LNHDA and CDR2 SQIVND (reference sequence). This CDR3 region has 15 residues. V lost 4 bases and J lost 4, with 14 bases in between. CDR3 DNA: TGTGCCAGTAGTAAGGTCCGGGGTTCATACAATGAGCAGTTCTTC. It specifies CASSKVRGSYNEQFF.